The 31 T cell receptor beta chains below all came from one sample that was sequenced in a study of cytomegalovirus exposure and HLA in healthy donors. Produced via immunoSEQ multiplex PCR; TCRdb's table is partial and in-frame only. The profile shows approximately 150,000 clones, 85% to 90% of them singletons. Material for sequencing was PBMCs. Every receptor here comes from a woman aged 18-35 years in good health and CMV-seropositive.

In DNA form, the CDR3 reads TGCGCCAGCAGGGCCGGGACAGGGGCTGGCTACACCTTC. Translation: CASRAGTGAGYTF. The rearrangement links TRBV5-1 to TRBJ1-2; 10 bases agree with TRBD1. The germline V gene encodes CDR1 SGHRS and CDR2 YFSETQ. J was trimmed by 7 bases and V by 5 bases; bases with no gene match: 5. The CDR3 has 13 residues.

The CDR3 DNA reads TGTGCCAGCAGCGCAGGACTAGCGCGCACAGATACGCAGTATTTT. Amino acids: CASSAGLARTDTQYF. This chain uses TRBV7-3 with TRBJ2-3; 9 bases are a match to TRBD2. There are 15 residues in the CDR3. J lost 1 base, V lost 5 bases, and 4 bases had no gene match. Germline-derived CDR1 and CDR2 are SGHTA and FQGTGA. Looking up the rest from reference TRBV7-3 and TRBJ2-3 gives the full variable domain: GAGVSQTPSNKVTEKGKYVELRCDPISGHTALYWYRQSLGQGPEFLIYFQGTGAADDSGLPNDRFFAVRPEGSVSTLKIQRTERGDSAVYLCASSAGLARTDTQYFGPGTRLTVL.

The rearrangement joins TRBV30 to TRBJ2-4, with 10 bases identical to TRBD2. Germline V CDR1 and CDR2: GTSNPN, SVGIG (reference sequence). V gave up 3 bases and J gave up 1 base; unmatched junction bases: 6. The CDR3 sequence is 16 residues long. CDR3 amino acids: CAWRTSGLGAKNIQYF. For the CDR3, the DNA is TGTGCCTGGAGGACTAGCGGGCTAGGGGCCAAAAACATTCAGTACTTC.

The chain is built from TRBV6-5 and TRBJ2-1; the match to TRBD2 covers 8 bases. There are 15 residues in the CDR3. The V and J ends lost 2 bases and 5 bases, in that order; junction bases with no gene match: 5. Germline-derived CDR1 and CDR2 are MNHEY and SVGAGI. The CDR3 DNA follows: TGTGCCAGCAGTTACGTACCGGGACTAGACAATGAGCAGTTCTTC. Translation: CASSYVPGLDNEQFF.

The chain recombines TRBV19 with TRBJ1-1; 7 bases are shared with TRBD1. Germline trimming cut 3 bases from V and 3 bases from J; bases unmatched to any gene: 4. CDR3 length: 14 residues. CDR1 is LNHDA and CDR2 is SQIVND in the germline V gene (reference sequence). The CDR3 DNA reads TGTGCCAGTAGTATCAGCAGGGGGGACACTGAAGCTTTCTTT. Translating it yields CASSISRGDTEAFF.

V and J are TRBV25-1 and TRBJ1-2; 7 bases map to TRBD1. Germline V gives CDR1 MGHDK, CDR2 SYGVNS. The CDR3 length is 14 residues. Germline trimming cut 5 bases from V and 0 bases from J; bases unmatched to any gene: 3. CDR3: CASSRQGSNYGYTF. Here the CDR3 DNA reads TGTGCCAGCAGTCGACAGGGATCTAACTATGGCTACACCTTC.

This rearrangement joins TRBV4-2 to TRBJ1-5, with 7 bases lining up with TRBD1. CDR3 size: 17 residues. The germline V gene has CDR1 LGHNA and CDR2 YNFKEQ. Losses at the gene ends were 3 bases for V and 3 bases for J; bases not matched to a gene: 11. The CDR3: CASSQDGTAGSNQPQHF. The CDR3 nucleotides are TGTGCCAGCAGCCAGGACGGGACAGCCGGTTCCAATCAGCCCCAGCATTTT.

The chain is built from TRBV27 and TRBJ2-7; 7 bases fit TRBD2. The germline CDR1 and CDR2 sequences are MNHEY and SMNVEV (reference sequence). The CDR3 runs 17 residues. The ends lost 5 bases at V and 4 bases at J; junction bases unmatched: 17. The CDR3 DNA reads TGTGCCAGCAGTCATCTAGCTGGGGGGACTAAGGCTTACGAGCAGTACTTC. Its protein is CASSHLAGGTKAYEQYF.

The V call is TRBV18, the J call TRBJ2-3; 9 positions match TRBD2. This CDR3 is 17 amino acids long. Germline values: CDR1 KGHSH, CDR2 LQKENI. The ends lost 3 bases at V and 5 bases at J; junction bases unmatched: 12. CDR3 nucleotides: TGTGCCAGCTCACCCTCATTAGCGGGAGAGGAGGAAGATACGCAGTATTTT. Amino acid sequence: CASSPSLAGEEEDTQYF.

The V and J genes are TRBV11-2 and TRBJ2-3, with 11 bases that match TRBD2. V was clipped by 2 bases and J by 14 bases; unmatched bases: 12. The CDR3 contains 15 residues. The V gene's germline CDR1 is SGHAT and CDR2 FQNNGV. CDR3 sequence: CASSLIPGLAEGLYF. The CDR3 DNA reads TGTGCCAGCAGCTTAATCCCGGGACTAGCGGAGGGTCTGTATTTT. The entire variable domain, with the rest obtained from reference TRBV11-2 and TRBJ2-3, is as follows: EAGVAQSPRYKIIEKRQSVAFWCNPISGHATLYWYQQILGQGPKLLIQFQNNGVVDDSQLPKDRFSAERLKGVDSTLKIQPAKLEDSAVYLCASSLIPGLAEGLYFGPGTRLTVL.

The chain combines TRBV5-6 with TRBJ2-7, with 12 positions matching TRBD2. With 3 bases clipped from V and 2 bases from J, the junction kept 3 bases outside the gene matches. The germline V gene encodes CDR1 SGHDT and CDR2 YYEEEE. This CDR3 is 15 amino acids long. As DNA, the CDR3 is TGTGCCAGCAGCTCCGGACTAGCGGGAACCTACGAGCAGTACTTC. Translating it yields CASSSGLAGTYEQYF.

V is TRBV28 and J is TRBJ1-4; unclear D gene. Trimming shortened V by 3 bases and J by 0 bases, and 8 bases separated the two germline ends. Germline-derived CDR1 and CDR2 are MDHEN and SYDVKM. The CDR3 is made up of 15 amino acids. The CDR3 loop is CASSFGTATNEKLFF. Written as DNA, the CDR3 is TGTGCCAGCAGTTTCGGTACAGCAACTAATGAAAAACTGTTTTTT.

This clone was seen just once. V and J are TRBV10-3 and TRBJ2-7; the match to TRBD1 covers 8 bases. The ends lost 4 bases at V and 5 bases at J; junction bases unmatched: 7. The CDR3 contains 14 residues. The germline CDR1 and CDR2 sequences are ENHRY and SYGVKD. CDR3 sequence (DNA): TGTGCCATCAGTGGACCGGGACAGGAAGACGAGCAGTACTTC. Translated, it gives CAISGPGQEDEQYF.

This chain links TRBV15 with TRBJ2-7, with D perhaps TRBD1 (6 bases). This CDR3 region has 15 residues. Trimming cost V 1 base and J 3 bases, with 13 bases left between them. Per the germline V gene, CDR1 is LNHNV and CDR2 is YYDKDF (reference sequence). In DNA, the CDR3 is TGTGCCACCAGCAGAGCCAGGACAGCCAGCTACGAGCAGTACTTC. Protein sequence: CATSRARTASYEQYF.

The gene calls are TRBV29-1 and TRBJ2-7; 7 bases fit TRBD2. J gave up 1 base and V 4 bases, and 13 bases lay outside the gene matches. The CDR3 runs to 16 residues. Germline V lookup: CDR1 SQVTM, CDR2 ANQGSEA. The CDR3 reads CSVGEGVTSSSYEQYF. CDR3 nucleotides: TGCAGCGTTGGGGAGGGCGTGACTAGCTCTTCCTACGAGCAGTACTTC.

The table lists this clone with a count of one. The chain uses TRBV4-1 and TRBJ2-2, with TRBD2 matching 14 bases. With 2 bases clipped from V and 4 bases from J, the junction kept 9 bases outside the gene matches. CDR1 and CDR2 (germline): MGHRA, YSYEKL. The CDR3 spans 19 residues. The CDR3 nucleotides read TGCGCCAGCAGCCAACCATCGGGACTAGCGGGAGAATTCACCGGGGAGCTGTTTTTT. Translating it yields CASSQPSGLAGEFTGELFF.

This chain links TRBV7-9 with TRBJ2-1; possible D gene TRBD2, 6 bases. V dropped 0 bases and J dropped 3 bases, with 15 bases sitting between them. There are 17 residues in the CDR3. CDR1 is SEHNR and CDR2 is FQNEAQ in the germline V gene (reference sequence). CDR3 nucleotides: TGTGCCAGCAGCTTAGCGCGGTTGGGCGGGGACTACAATGAGCAGTTCTTC. It yields the protein CASSLARLGGDYNEQFF.

The rearrangement links TRBV4-2 to TRBJ2-1; perhaps TRBD2 as D (6 bases). CDR1 is LGHNA, CDR2 YNFKEQ, per germline. The CDR3 covers 14 residues. Trimming stripped 0 bases from V and 8 bases from J, with 11 bases between. The CDR3 spells CASSQDLEGHEQFF. The CDR3 DNA reads as TGTGCCAGCAGCCAAGATCTGGAGGGCCATGAGCAGTTCTTC.

The rearrangement links TRBV7-8 to TRBJ1-5; 7 positions match TRBD1. There are 14 residues in the CDR3. Trimming cost V 4 bases and J 7 bases; bases outside gene matches: 7. Germline V gene lookup returns CDR1 SGHVS and CDR2 FQNEAQ. Here the CDR3 reads CASSWTTGNQPQHF. CDR3 DNA: TGTGCCAGCAGCTGGACGACAGGGAACCAGCCCCAGCATTTT.

The rearrangement joins TRBV6-5 to TRBJ2-5, with D possibly matching TRBD1 (5 bases). From germline, CDR1 is MNHEY and CDR2 SVGAGI. The CDR3 has 14 residues. Trimming stripped 6 bases from V and 1 base from J, with 12 bases between. This CDR3 reads CASSTLDSQETQYF. Written as DNA, the CDR3 is TGTGCCAGCAGCACCCTTGACAGCCAAGAGACCCAGTACTTC.

The chain employs TRBV5-6 and TRBJ2-1; D is possibly TRBD1 (6 bases). CDR1 and CDR2 (germline): SGHDT, YYEEEE. Deletions cut 1 base from V and 0 bases from J, with 14 bases between. The CDR3 covers 17 residues. The CDR3: CASSLIQGPDSYNEQFF. The CDR3 coding sequence is TGTGCCAGCAGCTTGATACAGGGCCCCGACTCCTACAATGAGCAGTTCTTC.

The J gene is TRBJ2-3, the V gene TRBV11-3, with D hard to call. Trimming left V 5 bases short and J 5 bases short, with 8 bases between. Germline-derived CDR1 and CDR2 are SGHNT and YENEEA. The CDR3 covers 12 residues. The CDR3 sequence is CASSIIRDTQYF. The DNA of the CDR3 is TGTGCCAGCAGCATTATCAGAGATACGCAGTATTTT.

This clone was seen a single time. This chain joins TRBV7-8 and TRBJ1-2, with D possibly being TRBD1 (6 bases). Germline values: CDR1 SGHVS, CDR2 FQNEAQ. The V end was cut by 1 base, the J end by 3 bases, with 15 bases between. This CDR3 is 16 amino acids long. The CDR3 DNA sequence: TGTGCCAGCAGCTTAGTCGCGGGGGCGATCGACTATGGCTACACCTTC. Translated: CASSLVAGAIDYGYTF.

This chain uses TRBV19 with TRBJ1-2; tentative D call: TRBD1 (5 bases). Looked up from germline, CDR1 is LNHDA and CDR2 is SQIVND (reference sequence). The CDR3 spans 13 residues. Trimming removed 5 bases at V and 1 base at J, with 8 bases between. Here the CDR3 reads CASSPRVNYGYTF. In nucleotides, the CDR3 is TGTGCCAGTAGTCCCAGGGTTAACTATGGCTACACCTTC. The full variable domain, in which reference TRBV19 and TRBJ1-2 provide the parts outside the CDR3, is DGGITQSPKYLFRKEGQNVTLSCEQNLNHDAMYWYRQDPGQGLRLIYYSQIVNDFQKGDIAEGYSVSREKKESFPLTVTSAQKNPTAFYLCASSPRVNYGYTFGSGTRLTVV.

This clone was found once. The rearrangement uses TRBV9 and TRBJ2-1; the match to TRBD1 covers 9 bases. V gave up 3 bases and J gave up 0 bases; unmatched junction bases: 1. Per the germline V gene, CDR1 is SGDLS and CDR2 is YYNGEE. This CDR3 is 15 amino acids long. CDR3 in amino acids: CASSEGQGSYNEQFF. The DNA of the CDR3 is TGTGCCAGCAGCGAGGGACAGGGCTCCTACAATGAGCAGTTCTTC.

This chain connects TRBV28 to TRBJ1-5; weak D call: TRBD1 (6 bases). The CDR3 is 15 amino acids. Trimming removed 6 bases from V and 2 bases from J, with 14 bases in between. Germline V gene data show CDR1 as MDHEN and CDR2 as SYDVKM. The CDR3 sequence is CASREQGQGNQPQHF. In nucleotides, the CDR3 is TGTGCCAGCAGGGAGCAGGGGCAGGGCAATCAGCCCCAGCATTTT.

V gene TRBV2 combines with J gene TRBJ1-5; D not certain. Germline values: CDR1 SNHLY, CDR2 FYNNEI. The CDR3 is made up of 17 amino acids. V was cut by 4 bases and J by 7 bases, with 23 bases left in between. The CDR3 bases are TGTGCCAGCAGTGCTGATATTATTGGTCTGGTTCGGCAGCCCCAGCATTTT. Its translation is CASSADIIGLVRQPQHF.

This chain links TRBV6-4 with TRBJ2-3, with a possible D match to TRBD1 (6 bases). Germline V gene sequence: CDR1 MRHNA, CDR2 SNTAGT. Trimming removed 2 bases from V and 2 bases from J, with 11 bases in between. This CDR3 has 15 residues. The CDR3 here is CASSDGQGITDTQYF. In DNA, the CDR3 is TGTGCCAGCAGTGACGGTCAGGGGATCACAGATACGCAGTATTTT.

This chain uses TRBV18 with TRBJ1-4; D might be TRBD1 (5 bases). The CDR3 length is 17 residues. With 3 bases removed from V and 0 bases from J, the gap between germline ends came to 14 bases. Germline CDR1 and CDR2: KGHSH and LQKENI. CDR3 amino acids: CASSPRQGSATNEKLFF. CDR3 DNA sequence: TGTGCCAGCTCACCGAGGCAGGGTTCGGCAACTAATGAAAAACTGTTTTTT.

The chain recombines TRBV6-5 with TRBJ1-4; D is unresolved. This CDR3 contains 16 residues. Germline CDR1 reads MNHEY; CDR2 reads SVGAGI. Trimming removed 3 bases from V and 7 bases from J, with 18 bases in between. CDR3 in DNA: TGTGCCAGCAGTTATACGTCTCGGGGATCAGGTGAAAAACTGTTTTTT. Translated: CASSYTSRGSGEKLFF.

The gene calls are TRBV28 and TRBJ1-2; no reliable D call. Between the trimmed V and J ends, which lost 9 bases and 4 bases, there was a span of 15 bases. The germline gives CDR1 MDHEN, CDR2 SYDVKM. This CDR3 has 13 residues. The CDR3 region is CASGRPEPYGYTF. DNA for the CDR3: TGTGCCAGTGGGAGGCCTGAACCCTATGGCTACACCTTC.